Listed below are T cell receptor beta chains from one sample, sequenced in a study of blood T cell repertoires in COVID-19. The data were produced by immunoSEQ multiplex PCR, yet TCRdb's version contains in-frame clones alone and is incomplete. Of 220,000 or so clones in the sample, roughly 80% were seen once. The sample consisted of PBMCs or T cells enriched from blood (not recorded which). These receptors were obtained from a middle-aged woman with acute COVID-19. CDR3s include the opening cysteine and the closing phenylalanine or tryptophan. The order of the fields is clone size, D gene, CDR3 length, V gene, J gene, CDR3 DNA, CDR3 protein. The D gene is left open where the match is weak. Rows may omit the clone size; those that give it use once, few, many or a size class.

NA	TRBD1	17	TRBV5-1	TRBJ1-3	TGCGCCAGCAGCTTGGGAGCGACAGGGAACTCTGGAAACACCATATATTTT	CASSLGATGNSGNTIYF
once	NA	15	TRBV7-2	TRBJ1-2	TGTGCCAGCAGCTTAGGGGCAGGACGGGGGTATGGCTACACCTTC	CASSLGAGRGYGYTF
once	NA	14	TRBV7-9	TRBJ1-3	TGTGCCAGCAGTTTACAGGGTACTGGAAACACCATATATTTT	CASSLQGTGNTIYF
NA	TRBD2	13	TRBV12-3/TRBV12-4	TRBJ2-5	TGTGCCAGCAGTTCCTCTAGCGGCGTGACCCAGTACTTC	CASSSSSGVTQYF
NA	NA	16	TRBV28	TRBJ1-2	TGTGCCAGCAGTTTAGTTTACAGTCCTATTAACTATGGCTACACCTTC	CASSLVYSPINYGYTF
NA	TRBD2	16	TRBV7-9	TRBJ2-1	TGTGCCAGCAGCTTAGTTGAACGCGGGAGCTACAATGAGCAGTTCTTC	CASSLVERGSYNEQFF
NA	NA	13	TRBV5-1	TRBJ1-2	TGCGCCAGCAGCCACGGCCGGGGAGAGGGCTACACCTTC	CASSHGRGEGYTF
NA	NA	13	TRBV24-1	TRBJ2-3	TGTGCCACCAGTGGGCCGTACACAGATACGCAGTATTTT	CATSGPYTDTQYF
once	NA	11	TRBV7-9	TRBJ2-1	TGTGCCAGCAGCCCGGAGGGTGAGCAGTTCTTC	CASSPEGEQFF
NA	NA	14	TRBV30	TRBJ2-7	TGTGCCTGGAGCCTGTCCGACCTGATTCGGGGGCAGTACTTC	CAWSLSDLIRGQYF
NA	NA	16	TRBV5-1	TRBJ1-1	TGCGCCAGCAGCCCAAACAGGGCAGACATGAACACTGAAGCTTTCTTT	CASSPNRADMNTEAFF
NA	TRBD2	18	TRBV30	TRBJ2-3	TGTGCCTGGAGTGACCGGACTAGCGGGAAAGGGTGGACAGATACGCAGTATTTT	CAWSDRTSGKGWTDTQYF
NA	NA	12	TRBV28	TRBJ1-1	TGTGCCAGCAGTTTCCAGGGATCTGAAGCTTTCTTT	CASSFQGSEAFF
NA	NA	13	TRBV2	TRBJ2-7	TGTGCCAGCATTGCGGACAGCTCCTACGAGCAGTACTTC	CASIADSSYEQYF
NA	NA	16	TRBV6-2/TRBV6-3	TRBJ2-2	TGTGCCAGCAGTTACTACGGGAGGGGGCCGGTCGGGGAGCTGTTTTTT	CASSYYGRGPVGELFF
few	NA	16	TRBV21-1	TRBJ2-3	TGTGCCAGCAGCAAAGGGGGCTTTGCAGGCGCGTGTACGCAGTATTTT	CASSKGGFAGACTQYF
few	NA	15	TRBV5-5	TRBJ1-5	TGTGCCAGCAGCTTCGGGGACTCTAGCAATCAGCCCCAGCATTTT	CASSFGDSSNQPQHF
NA	NA	13	TRBV3-1/TRBV3-2	TRBJ1-2	TGTGCCAGCAGCCAAGATGGGCCTGACGGCTACACCTTC	CASSQDGPDGYTF
once	NA	12	TRBV9	TRBJ2-1	TGTGCCAGCAGCGCGAACGAGGATGAGCAGTTCTTC	CASSANEDEQFF
NA	NA	10	TRBV6-1	TRBJ1-1	TGTGCCAGCAGTGAGGAGAGAGCTTTCTTT	CASSEERAFF
NA	NA	14	TRBV10-3	TRBJ2-7	TGTGCCATCAGGGACGCCCGAGCGGGCTACGAGCAGTACTTC	CAIRDARAGYEQYF
once	TRBD1	14	TRBV7-8	TRBJ1-1	TGTGCCAGCAGCTTTTACAGGGGGGGGACTGAAGCTTTCTTT	CASSFYRGGTEAFF
NA	TRBD1	17	TRBV5-5	TRBJ1-5	TGTGCCAGCAGCTTGGTGGTCCACGACCAGGGGGAAAAGCCCCAGCATTTT	CASSLVVHDQGEKPQHF
NA	NA	16	TRBV5-4	TRBJ2-2	TGTGCCAGCAGCTTGGCCAGGGGAAGGGGTCCCGGGGAGCTGTTTTTT	CASSLARGRGPGELFF
NA	NA	13	TRBV28	TRBJ1-4	TGTGCCAGCAGGGGGAGCACTAATGAAAAACTGTTTTTT	CASRGSTNEKLFF
NA	NA	13	TRBV10-1	TRBJ2-1	TGCGCCAGCAGTGGGGCGCCCCACAATGAGCAGTTCTTC	CASSGAPHNEQFF
NA	NA	15	TRBV7-9	TRBJ2-1	TGTGCCAGCAGCTCCAGACTAGACCCAATGGGTGAGCAGTTCTTC	CASSSRLDPMGEQFF
NA	NA	14	TRBV30	TRBJ1-2	TGTGCCTGGAGTCGTCTCCACGCCTCGGATGGCTACACCTTC	CAWSRLHASDGYTF
few	NA	18	TRBV1	TRBJ1-3	TGCACCAGCAGCCAAGTATTTTTAATACAGGGGAAGAGAAACACCATATATTTT	CTSSQVFLIQGKRNTIYF
NA	NA	15	TRBV21-1	TRBJ1-1	TGTGCCAGCAGCGTTCCGGGACAGGGGAACACTGAAGCTTTCTTT	CASSVPGQGNTEAFF
once	NA	15	TRBV12-5	TRBJ1-2	TGTGCTAGTGTAGTACCCTGGGGGGGAGTAGTGGGCTACACCTTC	CASVVPWGGVVGYTF
few	NA	15	TRBV27	TRBJ1-6	TGTGCCAGCAGTTTACCCAGCTCCTATAATTCACCCCTCCACTTT	CASSLPSSYNSPLHF
NA	TRBD2	17	TRBV7-2	TRBJ2-1	TGTGCCAGCAGCTCGAGACTAGCGGGATTATCCTACAATGAGCAGTTCTTC	CASSSRLAGLSYNEQFF
NA	TRBD2	16	TRBV29-1	TRBJ2-1	TGCAGCGTTCCGGGACTAGCGGGGGGGCGCGAGATTGAGCAGTTCTTC	CSVPGLAGGREIEQFF
NA	TRBD1	15	TRBV11-2	TRBJ1-1	TGTGCCAGCAGCTTAGTGGGACAGATGAACACTGAAGCTTTCTTT	CASSLVGQMNTEAFF
NA	NA	13	TRBV7-2	TRBJ2-3	TGTGCCAGCAGCTACTACTCGGTGGATACGCAGTATTTT	CASSYYSVDTQYF
NA	NA	13	TRBV27	TRBJ1-1	TGTGCCAGCAGTCAGGGTCCGAACACTGAAGCTTTCTTT	CASSQGPNTEAFF
NA	NA	15	TRBV15	TRBJ1-5	TGTGCCACCAGCAGAGATCAATTGAGCAATCAGCCCCAGCATTTT	CATSRDQLSNQPQHF
NA	NA	14	TRBV5-3	TRBJ2-3	TGTGCCAGAAGCGCAGCGTCGATCCCGGATACGCAGTATTTT	CARSAASIPDTQYF